Sequencing of this T cell receptor (beta chain) was carried out in a study of human T cells and chemical hapten exposure. Study overall: Variability of per-sample TCR yields stemmed mainly from small differences in pooled library volume.

Noted time point: patch test 2, 6 weeks after DPC sensitization. Noted treatment: therapeutic diphenylcyclopropenone sensitization with weekly scalp DPC. The CDR3 is 18 amino acids. The germline V gene has CDR1 SGDLS and CDR2 YYNGEE. Trimming removed 1 base from V and 0 bases from J, with 16 bases in between. TCRdb re-called the RACE reads through MiXCR, storing one row per CDR3 protein. Of roughly 120,000 distinct CDR3 sequences listed, roughly 9% are singletons. This TCR derives from a woman between 40 and 50 years old with alopecia areata. Some clones in this sample may be carry-over from other donors' samples. The sequenced sample was whole blood, obtained in connection with sensitization to the hapten diphenylcyclopropenone (DPC). The gene calls are TRBV9 and TRBJ2-2; no clear D. The CDR3: CASSVLPWGTANTGELFF. In DNA, the CDR3 is TGTGCCAGCAGCGTACTCCCCTGGGGAACCGCGAACACCGGGGAGCTGTTTTTT.